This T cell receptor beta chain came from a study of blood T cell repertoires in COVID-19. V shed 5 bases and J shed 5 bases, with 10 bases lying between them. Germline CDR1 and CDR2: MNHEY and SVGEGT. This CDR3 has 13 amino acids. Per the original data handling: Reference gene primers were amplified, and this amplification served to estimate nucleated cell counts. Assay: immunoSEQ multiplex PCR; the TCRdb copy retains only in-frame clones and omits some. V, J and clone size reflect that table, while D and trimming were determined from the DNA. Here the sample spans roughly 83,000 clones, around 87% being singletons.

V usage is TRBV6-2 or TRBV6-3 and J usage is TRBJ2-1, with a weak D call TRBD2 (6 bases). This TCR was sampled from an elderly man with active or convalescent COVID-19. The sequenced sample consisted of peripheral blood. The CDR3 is CASSETRDNEQFF. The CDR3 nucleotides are TGTGCCAGCAGTGAGACTAGAGACAATGAGCAGTTCTTC.